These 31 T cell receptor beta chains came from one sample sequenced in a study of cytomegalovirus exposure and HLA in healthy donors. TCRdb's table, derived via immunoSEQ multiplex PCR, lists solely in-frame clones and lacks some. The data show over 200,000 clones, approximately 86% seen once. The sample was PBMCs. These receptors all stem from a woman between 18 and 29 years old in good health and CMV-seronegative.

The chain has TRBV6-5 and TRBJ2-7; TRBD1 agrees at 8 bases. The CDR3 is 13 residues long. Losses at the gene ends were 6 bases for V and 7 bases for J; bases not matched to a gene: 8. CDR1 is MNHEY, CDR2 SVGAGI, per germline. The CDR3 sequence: CASRQGQVAEQYF. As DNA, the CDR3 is TGTGCCAGCAGGCAGGGACAGGTGGCGGAGCAGTACTTC.

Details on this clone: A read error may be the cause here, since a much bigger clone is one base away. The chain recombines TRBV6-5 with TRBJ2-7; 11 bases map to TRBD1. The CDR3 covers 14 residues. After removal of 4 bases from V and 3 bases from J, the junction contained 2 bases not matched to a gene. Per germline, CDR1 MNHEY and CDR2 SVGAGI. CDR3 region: CASSSGTGGYEQYF. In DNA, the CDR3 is TGTGCCAGCAGTTCCGGGACAGGGGGCTACGAGCAGTACTTC.

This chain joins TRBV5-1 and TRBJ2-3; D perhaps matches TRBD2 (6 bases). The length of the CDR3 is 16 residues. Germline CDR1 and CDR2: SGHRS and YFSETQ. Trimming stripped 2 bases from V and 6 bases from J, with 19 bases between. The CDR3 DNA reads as TGCGCCAGCAGCTTTGGGGCTAGCGCCCCCACGGATACGCAGTATTTT. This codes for CASSFGASAPTDTQYF. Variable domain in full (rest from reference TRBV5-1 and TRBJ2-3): KAGVTQTPRYLIKTRGQQVTLSCSPISGHRSVSWYQQTPGQGLQFLFEYFSETQRNKGNFPGRFSGRQFSNSRSEMNVSTLELGDSALYLCASSFGASAPTDTQYFGPGTRLTVL.

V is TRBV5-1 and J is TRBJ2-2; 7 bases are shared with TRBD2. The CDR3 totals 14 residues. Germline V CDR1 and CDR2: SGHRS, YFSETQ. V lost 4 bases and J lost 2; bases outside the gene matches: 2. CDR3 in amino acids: CASSAGLNTGELFF. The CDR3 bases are TGCGCCAGCAGCGCGGGACTAAACACCGGGGAGCTGTTTTTT.

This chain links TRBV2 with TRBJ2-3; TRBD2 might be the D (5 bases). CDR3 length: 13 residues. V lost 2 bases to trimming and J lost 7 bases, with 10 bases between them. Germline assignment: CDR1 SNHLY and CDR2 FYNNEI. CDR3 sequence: CASSEISSYTQYF. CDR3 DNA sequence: TGTGCCAGCAGTGAAATTTCTAGCTATACGCAGTATTTT.

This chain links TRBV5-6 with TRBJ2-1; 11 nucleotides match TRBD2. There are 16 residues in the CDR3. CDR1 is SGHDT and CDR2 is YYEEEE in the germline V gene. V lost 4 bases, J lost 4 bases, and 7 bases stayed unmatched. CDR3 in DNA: TGTGCCAGCAGCCCCTCGACTAGCGGGAAATACAATGAGCAGTTCTTC. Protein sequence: CASSPSTSGKYNEQFF.

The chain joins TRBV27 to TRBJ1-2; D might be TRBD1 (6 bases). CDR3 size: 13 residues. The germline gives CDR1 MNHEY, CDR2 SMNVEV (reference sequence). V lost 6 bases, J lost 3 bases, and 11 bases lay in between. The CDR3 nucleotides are TGTGCCAGCAGAGATCCAGGGGACTATGGCTACACCTTC. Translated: CASRDPGDYGYTF.

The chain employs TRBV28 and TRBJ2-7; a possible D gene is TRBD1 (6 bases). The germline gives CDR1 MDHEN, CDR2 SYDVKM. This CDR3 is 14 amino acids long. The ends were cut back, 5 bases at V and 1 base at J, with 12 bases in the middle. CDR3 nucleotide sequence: TGTGCCAGCAGTACAAGGGGGAATTCCTACGAGCAGTACTTC. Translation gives CASSTRGNSYEQYF.

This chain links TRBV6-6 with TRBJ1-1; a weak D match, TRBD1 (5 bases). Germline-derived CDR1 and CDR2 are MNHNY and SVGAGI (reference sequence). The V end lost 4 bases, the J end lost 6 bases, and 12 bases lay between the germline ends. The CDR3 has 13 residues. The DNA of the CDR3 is TGTGCCAGCAGTTCGACAGCGGGGGCTGAAGCTTTCTTT. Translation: CASSSTAGAEAFF.

The chain's CDR3 is CASSPRDRGNYGYTF. The CDR3 DNA follows: TGTGCCAGCAGTCCTCGGGACAGGGGTAACTATGGCTACACCTTC. The gene calls are TRBV28 and TRBJ1-2, with 10 bases fitting TRBD1. With 5 bases clipped from V and 1 base from J, the junction kept 4 bases outside the gene matches. Germline-derived CDR1 and CDR2 are MDHEN and SYDVKM. There are 15 residues in the CDR3.

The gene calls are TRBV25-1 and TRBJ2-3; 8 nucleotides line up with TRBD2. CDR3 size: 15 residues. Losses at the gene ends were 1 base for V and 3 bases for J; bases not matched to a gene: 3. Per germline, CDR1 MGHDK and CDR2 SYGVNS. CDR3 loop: CASSESGLGTDTQYF. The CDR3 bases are TGTGCCAGCAGTGAATCGGGACTAGGGACAGATACGCAGTATTTT.

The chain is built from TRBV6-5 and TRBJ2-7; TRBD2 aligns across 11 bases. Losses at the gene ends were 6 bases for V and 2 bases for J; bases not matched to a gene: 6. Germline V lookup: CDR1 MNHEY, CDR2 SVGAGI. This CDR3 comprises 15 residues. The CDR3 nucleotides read TGTGCCAGCAGCCCTACTAGCGGGGGCACCTACGAGCAGTACTTC. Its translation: CASSPTSGGTYEQYF.

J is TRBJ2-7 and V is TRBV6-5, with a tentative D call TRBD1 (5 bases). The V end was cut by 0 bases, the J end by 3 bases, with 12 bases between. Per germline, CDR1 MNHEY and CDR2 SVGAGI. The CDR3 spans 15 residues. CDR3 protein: CASSYSSRGSYEQYF. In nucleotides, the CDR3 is TGTGCCAGCAGTTACTCGAGTAGGGGCAGCTACGAGCAGTACTTC.

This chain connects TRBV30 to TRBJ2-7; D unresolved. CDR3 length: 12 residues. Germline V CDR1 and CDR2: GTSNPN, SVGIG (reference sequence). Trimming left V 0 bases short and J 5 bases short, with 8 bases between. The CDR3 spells CAWSVNSHEQYF. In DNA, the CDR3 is TGTGCCTGGAGTGTAAACAGCCACGAGCAGTACTTC.

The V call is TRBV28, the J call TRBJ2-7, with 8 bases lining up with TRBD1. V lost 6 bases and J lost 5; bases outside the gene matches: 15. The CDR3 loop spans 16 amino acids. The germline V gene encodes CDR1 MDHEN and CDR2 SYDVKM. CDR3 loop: CASRETGAILRHEQYF. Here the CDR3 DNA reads TGTGCCAGCAGAGAGACAGGGGCGATACTCCGCCACGAGCAGTACTTC.

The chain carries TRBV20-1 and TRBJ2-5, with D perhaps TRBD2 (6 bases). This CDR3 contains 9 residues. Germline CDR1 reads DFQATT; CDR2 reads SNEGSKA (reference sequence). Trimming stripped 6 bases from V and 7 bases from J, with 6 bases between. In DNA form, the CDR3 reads TGCAGTGCGGGGGGGACCCAGTACTTC. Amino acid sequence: CSAGGTQYF.

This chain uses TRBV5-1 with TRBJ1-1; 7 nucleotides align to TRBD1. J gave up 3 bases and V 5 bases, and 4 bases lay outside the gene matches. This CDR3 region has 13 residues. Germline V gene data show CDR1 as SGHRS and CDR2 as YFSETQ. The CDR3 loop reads CASSITGDTEAFF. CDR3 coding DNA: TGCGCCAGCAGTATAACAGGGGACACTGAAGCTTTCTTT. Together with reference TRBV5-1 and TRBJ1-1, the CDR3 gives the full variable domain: KAGVTQTPRYLIKTRGQQVTLSCSPISGHRSVSWYQQTPGQGLQFLFEYFSETQRNKGNFPGRFSGRQFSNSRSEMNVSTLELGDSALYLCASSITGDTEAFFGQGTRLTVV.

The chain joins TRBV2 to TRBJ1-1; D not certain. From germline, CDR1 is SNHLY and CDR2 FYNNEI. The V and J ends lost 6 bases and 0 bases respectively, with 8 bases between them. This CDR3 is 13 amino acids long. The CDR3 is CASRTQVNTEAFF. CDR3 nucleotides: TGTGCCAGCAGGACCCAGGTGAACACTGAAGCTTTCTTT.

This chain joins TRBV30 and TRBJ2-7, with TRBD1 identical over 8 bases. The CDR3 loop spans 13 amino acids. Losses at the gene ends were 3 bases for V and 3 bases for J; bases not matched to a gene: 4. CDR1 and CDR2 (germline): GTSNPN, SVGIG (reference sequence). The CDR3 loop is CAWSGTGRYEQYF. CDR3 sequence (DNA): TGTGCCTGGAGCGGGACAGGACGCTACGAGCAGTACTTC.

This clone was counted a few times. Written as DNA, the CDR3 is TGTGCCAGCAGCTTAGGAGACAGCTACGAGCAGTACTTC. Encoded protein: CASSLGDSYEQYF. The chain has TRBV11-3 and TRBJ2-7; the D gene is possibly TRBD1 (5 bases). Deletions cut 1 base from V and 3 bases from J, with 7 bases between. This CDR3 is 13 amino acids long. Germline assignment: CDR1 SGHNT and CDR2 YENEEA.

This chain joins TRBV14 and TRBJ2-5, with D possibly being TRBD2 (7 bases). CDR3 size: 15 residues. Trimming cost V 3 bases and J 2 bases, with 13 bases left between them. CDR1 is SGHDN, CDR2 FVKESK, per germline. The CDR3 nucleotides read TGTGCCAGCAGCCAGCGGGGAGGGGGTCAAGAGACCCAGTACTTC. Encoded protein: CASSQRGGGQETQYF.

The CDR3 protein is CASSPDYKRTDTQYF. DNA of the CDR3: TGTGCCAGCAGTCCTGACTACAAGCGCACAGATACGCAGTATTTT. V is TRBV28 and J is TRBJ2-3; possibly TRBD2 for D (5 bases). The germline gives CDR1 MDHEN, CDR2 SYDVKM. There are 15 residues in the CDR3. The V gene lost 5 bases and the J gene lost 1 base, with 13 bases spanning the gap.

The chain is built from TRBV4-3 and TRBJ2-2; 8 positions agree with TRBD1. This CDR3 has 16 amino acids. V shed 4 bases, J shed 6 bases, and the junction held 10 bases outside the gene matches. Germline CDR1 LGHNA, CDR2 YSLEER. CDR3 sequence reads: CASSRGQGVRSGELFF. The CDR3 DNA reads TGCGCCAGCAGCCGCGGACAGGGTGTTAGGTCCGGGGAGCTGTTTTTT.

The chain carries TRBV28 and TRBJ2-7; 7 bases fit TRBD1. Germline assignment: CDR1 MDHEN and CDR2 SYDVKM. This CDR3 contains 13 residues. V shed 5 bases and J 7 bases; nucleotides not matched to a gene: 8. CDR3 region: CASSNKGAWEQYF. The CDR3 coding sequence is TGTGCCAGCAGTAACAAGGGGGCTTGGGAGCAGTACTTC.

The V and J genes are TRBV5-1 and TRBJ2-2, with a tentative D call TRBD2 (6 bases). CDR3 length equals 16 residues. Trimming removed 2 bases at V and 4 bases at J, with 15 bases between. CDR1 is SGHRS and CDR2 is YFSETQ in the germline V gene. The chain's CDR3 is CASSFMGGSSTGELFF. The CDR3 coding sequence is TGCGCCAGCAGCTTTATGGGGGGATCGAGCACCGGGGAGCTGTTTTTT.

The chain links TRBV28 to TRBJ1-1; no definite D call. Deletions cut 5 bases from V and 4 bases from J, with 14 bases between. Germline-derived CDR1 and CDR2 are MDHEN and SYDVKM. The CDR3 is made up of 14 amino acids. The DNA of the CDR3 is TGTGCCAGCAGTCATAATCGGGGTCGCACTGAAGCTTTCTTT. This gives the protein CASSHNRGRTEAFF.

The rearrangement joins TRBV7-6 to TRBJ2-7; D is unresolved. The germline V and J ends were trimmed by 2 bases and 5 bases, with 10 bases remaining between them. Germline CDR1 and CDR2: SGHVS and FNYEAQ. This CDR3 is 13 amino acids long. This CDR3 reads CASSLRAQDEQYF. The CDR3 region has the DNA TGTGCCAGCAGCTTACGCGCCCAGGACGAGCAGTACTTC.

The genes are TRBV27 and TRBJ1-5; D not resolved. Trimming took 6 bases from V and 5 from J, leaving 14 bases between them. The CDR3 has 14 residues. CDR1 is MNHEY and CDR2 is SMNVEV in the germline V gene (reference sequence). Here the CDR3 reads CASSLRHTDQPQHF. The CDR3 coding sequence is TGTGCCAGCAGCCTAAGACATACAGATCAGCCCCAGCATTTT.

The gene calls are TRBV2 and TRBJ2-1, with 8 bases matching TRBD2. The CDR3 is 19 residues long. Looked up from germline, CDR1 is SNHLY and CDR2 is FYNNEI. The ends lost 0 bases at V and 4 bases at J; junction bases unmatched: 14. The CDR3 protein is CASSEAPPRLAGSYNEQFF. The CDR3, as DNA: TGTGCCAGCAGTGAAGCACCCCCGAGATTAGCGGGATCGTACAATGAGCAGTTCTTC. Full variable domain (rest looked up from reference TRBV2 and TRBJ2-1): EPEVTQTPSHQVTQMGQEVILRCVPISNHLYFYWYRQILGQKVEFLVSFYNNEISEKSEIFDDQFSVERPDGSNFTLKIRSTKLEDSAMYFCASSEAPPRLAGSYNEQFFGPGTRLTVL.

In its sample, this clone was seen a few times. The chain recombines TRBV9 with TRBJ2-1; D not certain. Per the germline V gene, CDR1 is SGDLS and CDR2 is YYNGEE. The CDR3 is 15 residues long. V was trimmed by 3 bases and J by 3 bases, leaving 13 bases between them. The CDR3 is CASSETPILYNEQFF. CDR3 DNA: TGTGCCAGCAGCGAGACTCCCATACTCTACAATGAGCAGTTCTTC. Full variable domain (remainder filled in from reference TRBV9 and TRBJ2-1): DSGVTQTPKHLITATGQRVTLRCSPRSGDLSVYWYQQSLDQGLQFLIQYYNGEERAKGNILERFSAQQFPDLHSELNLSSLELGDSALYFCASSETPILYNEQFFGPGTRLTVL.

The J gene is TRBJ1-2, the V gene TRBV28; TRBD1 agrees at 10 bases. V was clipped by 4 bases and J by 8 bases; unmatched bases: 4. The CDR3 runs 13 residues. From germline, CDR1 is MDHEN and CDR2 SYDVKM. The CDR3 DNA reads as TGTGCCAGCAGTTACGGGACAGGGGTGGGCTACACCTTC. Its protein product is CASSYGTGVGYTF.